Following are 9 T cell receptor beta chains from one sample sequenced in a study of cytomegalovirus exposure and HLA in healthy donors. Primers for the PCR totalled 60 Vbeta and 13 Jbeta. Sequencing was performed with immunoSEQ multiplex PCR; in TCRdb, only in-frame clones are kept and a portion is missing. This table has 95,000 to 150,000 clones, 50% to 75% appearing once. The sequenced sample was PBMCs. The receptor source for this set is a woman aged 40 to 50 in good health and CMV-seropositive.

The chain links TRBV2 to TRBJ2-1, with TRBD1 matching 9 bases. The CDR3 contains 12 residues. Germline V gene data show CDR1 as SNHLY and CDR2 as FYNNEI. Unmatched junction bases numbered 3, after V lost 9 bases and J lost 6 bases. This CDR3 is CARRDRANEQFF. DNA of the CDR3: TGTGCCAGAAGGGACAGGGCCAATGAGCAGTTCTTC.

The V call is TRBV7-9, the J call TRBJ2-5; TRBD1 matches at 8 bases. The last part of the DNA fits TRBJ2-7 better; the J call may be wrong. The CDR3 is 15 residues long. CDR1 and CDR2 (germline): SEHNR, FQNEAQ (reference sequence). CDR3 DNA: TGTGCCAGCAGCTCCCCTTTGGACAGGGCTAACGAGCAGTACTTC. Its protein product is CASSSPLDRANEQYF.

Only a few counts were recorded for this clone. The J gene is TRBJ1-4, the V gene TRBV6-5; D not certain. Trimming shortened V by 8 bases and J by 8 bases, and 12 bases separated the two germline ends. The germline V gene encodes CDR1 MNHEY and CDR2 SVGAGI. The CDR3 sequence is 12 residues long. The chain's CDR3 is CASGPGIEKLFF. The CDR3 DNA is TGTGCCAGCGGGCCTGGCATCGAAAAACTGTTTTTT.

This clone was observed a handful of times. The rearrangement joins TRBV29-1 to TRBJ2-1; a weak D match, TRBD1 (5 bases). Germline lookup yields CDR1 SQVTM and CDR2 ANQGSEA. Between the trimmed V and J ends, which lost 5 bases and 3 bases, there was a span of 14 bases. The CDR3 spans 14 residues. CDR3 sequence: CSVSQEQVYNEQFF. In nucleotides, the CDR3 is TGCAGCGTTTCCCAAGAACAGGTCTACAATGAGCAGTTCTTC.

The CDR3: CASSLDYYNEQFF. The CDR3 DNA reads as TGTGCCAGCAGCTTAGACTACTACAATGAGCAGTTCTTC. V gene TRBV7-8 combines with J gene TRBJ2-1, with D unresolved. CDR3 length equals 13 residues. In germline, CDR1 is SGHVS, CDR2 FQNEAQ. The germline V and J ends were trimmed by 1 base and 3 bases, with 4 bases remaining between them.

A few counts support this clone. The chain has TRBV2 and TRBJ2-7; D unresolved. V was trimmed by 4 bases and J by 2 bases, leaving 15 bases between them. The CDR3 has 15 amino acids. In germline, CDR1 is SNHLY, CDR2 FYNNEI. The CDR3 here is CASSASLPTAYEQYF. The CDR3 DNA follows: TGTGCCAGCAGTGCGTCACTACCAACCGCCTACGAGCAGTACTTC.

The V call is TRBV6-6, the J call TRBJ1-1; tentatively, D is TRBD1 (5 bases). The CDR3 covers 14 residues. Germline assignment: CDR1 MNHNY and CDR2 SVGAGI (reference sequence). V lost 7 bases and J 4 bases, leaving 16 bases between the germline ends. The CDR3, as DNA: TGTGCCAGCAATCCCGGGGGGTCGGGCACTGAAGCTTTCTTT. It is translated as CASNPGGSGTEAFF.

V and J are TRBV28 and TRBJ1-1, with a weak D call TRBD1 (5 bases). Trimming removed 5 bases at V and 2 bases at J, with 12 bases between. The CDR3 is 14 amino acids. In germline, CDR1 is MDHEN, CDR2 SYDVKM. The CDR3 DNA reads TGTGCCAGCAGTCAAGGACACGAAAACACTGAAGCTTTCTTT. Amino acid sequence: CASSQGHENTEAFF.

V usage is TRBV5-1 and J usage is TRBJ2-1, with 12 bases lining up with TRBD2. V shed 2 bases and J 8 bases; nucleotides not matched to a gene: 8. CDR3 length equals 16 residues. Germline V lookup: CDR1 SGHRS, CDR2 YFSETQ. The CDR3 reads CASSLVTSGSVHEQFF. The CDR3 region has the DNA TGCGCCAGCAGCTTAGTGACTAGCGGGAGCGTCCATGAGCAGTTCTTC.